This T cell receptor beta chain was identified in a study of CD4 T cells in relation to SARS-CoV-2 and coronaviruses. Overall study findings and caveats: Samples before the pandemic and after infection were not matched within any donor.

Naive or memory CD4+ cells were cultured 1:1 with T cell-depleted PBMCs plus CEF. The method was immunoSEQ multiplex PCR; TCRdb's version includes in-frame clones alone and lacks a portion of them. The profile shows about 37,000 clones, 82% of them singletons. Comments on this clone: Its target is unknown.

This CDR3 spans 17 amino acids. The junction had 8 bases not matched to a gene; V was cut back by 5 bases and J by 5 bases. Germline values: CDR1 LGHNT, CDR2 FRNRAP. The TCR was taken from an adult with COVID-19. Sequenced: naive CD4+ T cells from PBMCs, cultured in vitro. Subset: naive CD4+ T cells isolated by negative enrichment. The chain is built from TRBV12-5 and TRBJ2-2, with 13 bases lining up with TRBD2. CDR3 DNA: TGTGCTAGTGGTCCCGAGGCGGGACTAGCGGGAACCGGGGAGCTGTTTTTT. It specifies CASGPEAGLAGTGELFF.